This T cell receptor (beta chain) was captured by sequencing in a study of cytomegalovirus exposure and HLA in healthy donors. In the study overall: The 120 or so validation repertoires used a platform that matched the one used for the approximately 700 first-cohort repertoires, as a later analysis reported. Whole-study results and caveats: Subsequent analysis of the 120 or so validation repertoires found a tendency for first-cohort TCR clusters to co-occur. In vitro work confirmed that three CMV-associated chains recognize CMV antigens.

Assay: immunoSEQ multiplex PCR; the TCRdb copy retains only in-frame clones and omits some. The sample yields 45,000 to 65,000 clones, around 93% seen once. A word on this clone: Its specificity is not known.

The germline CDR1 and CDR2 sequences are MNHNS and SASEGT. Trimming removed 2 bases at V and 0 bases at J, with 8 bases between. This CDR3 is 15 amino acids long. The sample taken for sequencing was PBMCs. The sequence came from a woman aged 18 to 35 in good health and CMV-seropositive. The chain combines TRBV6-1 with TRBJ2-1; D is possibly TRBD2 (6 bases). CDR3 amino acids: CASSELADSYNEQFF. The CDR3 DNA reads as TGTGCCAGCAGTGAATTAGCGGACTCCTACAATGAGCAGTTCTTC.